Below, one TCR beta chain is given with its context. This record comes from a study of blood T cell repertoires in COVID-19. Study overall: Whether acute or convalescent, the COVID-19 samples came from the United States, Italy and Spain. Sample material is recorded as cDNA or gDNA derived from T cells, B-cell-depleted T cells, or PBMCs.

Only in-frame clones appear in the TCRdb table, and some are missing; sequencing was by immunoSEQ multiplex PCR. The repertoire holds 100,000 to 150,000 clones, with around 83% as singletons. Sequencing used peripheral blood. This TCR was recovered from a man older than 75 with active or convalescent COVID-19.

CDR3 sequence (DNA): TGTGCCAGCAGTGACCCTGGGACTAGCGACACAGATACGCAGTATTTT. This gives the protein CASSDPGTSDTDTQYF. The rearrangement joins TRBV6-2 or TRBV6-3 to TRBJ2-3; 10 bases are a match to TRBD2. CDR3 size: 16 residues. From germline, CDR1 is MNHEY and CDR2 SVGEGT. Trimming cost V 5 bases and J 2 bases; bases outside gene matches: 7.